This T cell receptor (beta chain) was identified during a study of T cells in Graves' hyperthyroidism and ophthalmopathy. Germline-derived CDR1 and CDR2 are KGHSH and LQKENI. The ends lost 4 bases at V and 4 bases at J; junction bases unmatched: 7. The CDR3 consists of 15 residues. Each patient was aged 18 to 65 and had newly diagnosed hyperthyroidism of under 2 months' duration. Amplification of TCR beta CDR3 regions used RNA as the template. A set of HTBI primers served as the primers for a first-round RT-PCR of the TCR CDR3. A single record per CDR3 protein comes from TCRdb applying MiXCR to the multiplex PCR reads. The sample includes a few hundred thousand distinct CDR3 sequences, roughly 15% seen only once; the top ten take 30% to 35%. Study-level findings and limits: Median prediction lead before ophthalmopathy onset was about 6.3 months with the model. Ophthalmopathy was told apart from stable hyperthyroidism by a 13 V-J model.

This clonotype showed up many times. Its antigen is undetermined. The receptor comes from a woman aged 45-65 years with Graves' hyperthyroidism that later progressed to Graves' ophthalmopathy. Sequencing was done on a sample of blood. The V and J genes are TRBV18 and TRBJ1-5, with 7 bases lining up with TRBD1. CDR3 protein: CASSLTGVSNQPQHF. DNA for the CDR3: TGTGCCAGCTCACTAACAGGGGTCTCGAATCAGCCCCAGCATTTT.